The 14 T cell receptor beta chains below were found in one sample sequenced in a study of a mutant IDH1 vaccine in newly diagnosed glioma. Sequencing was performed with immunoSEQ multiplex PCR; in TCRdb, only in-frame clones are kept and a portion is missing. This table holds about 90,000 clones, nearly 90% found once. The time point was: week 47, end of study. Each dose of the vaccine consisted of 300 ug of mutant IDH1 20-mer peptide, with topical imiquimod. These TCRs are of unknown antigen specificity. The specimen comprised PBMCs, sampled from a glioma patient whose treatment included an IDH1 peptide vaccine. These TCRs come from a woman aged 45 to 65 with glioma.

V usage is TRBV10-3 and J usage is TRBJ2-3, with 8 nucleotides matching TRBD2. The ends lost 4 bases at V and 2 bases at J; junction bases unmatched: 5. There are 15 residues in the CDR3. Germline lookup yields CDR1 ENHRY and CDR2 SYGVKD. CDR3 nucleotides: TGTGCCATCAGTGGACGGGAGGGCCCCACAGATACGCAGTATTTT. Protein sequence: CAISGREGPTDTQYF.

This chain links TRBV20-1 with TRBJ1-2; D not certain. Between the trimmed V and J ends, which lost 5 bases and 7 bases, there was a span of 11 bases. The V gene's germline CDR1 is DFQATT and CDR2 SNEGSKA (reference sequence). The CDR3 is made up of 11 amino acids. The CDR3 coding sequence is TGCAGTGCTGCCCCTGGAGGTGGCTACACCTTC. Its protein is CSAAPGGGYTF.

This chain links TRBV6-4 with TRBJ1-1, with 7 bases aligning to TRBD1. The CDR3 spans 13 residues. The germline gives CDR1 MRHNA, CDR2 SNTAGT. J gave up 7 bases and V 6 bases, and 8 bases lay outside the gene matches. CDR3 DNA sequence: TGTGCCAGCAGCCGGACAGGAGTTGATGAAGCTTTCTTT. It encodes CASSRTGVDEAFF.

This sequence joins TRBV5-5 and TRBJ2-7, with D possibly TRBD2 on 6 matching bases. The V gene lost 4 bases and the J gene lost 5 bases, with 19 bases spanning the gap. CDR3 length: 15 amino acids. Germline V gives CDR1 SGHKS, CDR2 YYEKEE (reference sequence). CDR3: CASSAPGLLTHEQYF. The CDR3 region has the DNA TGTGCCAGCAGCGCACCGGGACTCTTGACCCACGAGCAGTACTTC.

The V call is TRBV5-1, the J call TRBJ1-4, with 8 bases that match TRBD1. Germline CDR1 and CDR2: SGHRS and YFSETQ. There are 15 residues in the CDR3. J lost 4 bases, V lost 4 bases, and 6 bases had no gene match. The CDR3 is CASSVFTGGNEKLFF. The CDR3 DNA sequence: TGCGCCAGCAGCGTCTTTACAGGGGGTAATGAAAAACTGTTTTTT.

This clone was detected once. This chain links TRBV6-5 with TRBJ2-6, with TRBD1 matching 7 bases. Unmatched junction bases numbered 4, after V lost 6 bases and J lost 2 bases. Per germline, CDR1 MNHEY and CDR2 SVGAGI. This CDR3 has 15 amino acids. CDR3: CASSRQGPGANVLTF. CDR3 DNA: TGTGCCAGCAGCCGACAGGGCCCTGGGGCCAACGTCCTGACTTTC.

As DNA, the CDR3 is TGTGCCATCAGCCGGGGAGGGGCTGAAGCTTTCTTT. Its protein product is CAISRGGAEAFF. The chain has TRBV10-3 and TRBJ1-1, with a weak D call TRBD1 (5 bases). V dropped 6 bases and J dropped 6 bases, with 11 bases sitting between them. The V gene's germline CDR1 is ENHRY and CDR2 SYGVKD. CDR3 length: 12 residues.

This rearrangement joins TRBV5-1 to TRBJ1-1; TRBD1 might be the D (5 bases). This CDR3 comprises 13 residues. CDR1 and CDR2 (germline): SGHRS, YFSETQ. Between the trimmed V and J ends, which lost 5 bases and 0 bases, there was a span of 8 bases. The CDR3 DNA reads TGCGCCAGCAGTTCACAGGTGAACACTGAAGCTTTCTTT. Translation: CASSSQVNTEAFF.

V gene TRBV30 combines with J gene TRBJ2-7; 10 nucleotides line up with TRBD2. Per germline, CDR1 GTSNPN and CDR2 SVGIG (reference sequence). With 4 bases clipped from V and 2 bases from J, the junction kept 5 bases outside the gene matches. CDR3 size: 14 residues. CDR3: CAWNPLAGAYEQYF. The CDR3, as DNA: TGTGCCTGGAATCCCCTAGCGGGAGCCTACGAGCAGTACTTC. Full variable domain (remainder filled in from reference TRBV30 and TRBJ2-7): SQTIHQWPATLVQPVGSPLSLECTVEGTSNPNLYWYRQAAGRGLQLLFYSVGIGQISSEVPQNLSASRPQDRQFILSSKKLLLSDSGFYLCAWNPLAGAYEQYFGPGTRLTVT.

This chain links TRBV2 with TRBJ2-7; 8 bases align to TRBD1. Germline trimming cut 8 bases from V and 6 bases from J; bases unmatched to any gene: 12. This CDR3 has 14 amino acids. CDR1 is SNHLY and CDR2 is FYNNEI in the germline V gene. The CDR3 spells CASLLGQVGSEQYF. For the CDR3, the DNA is TGTGCCAGCCTTTTGGGACAGGTGGGGTCCGAGCAGTACTTC.

The chain is built from TRBV6-1 and TRBJ1-6; 7 nucleotides line up with TRBD1. CDR3 length equals 14 residues. J was trimmed by 7 bases and V by 6 bases; bases with no gene match: 6. CDR1 is MNHNS and CDR2 is SASEGT in the germline V gene. CDR3 protein: CASSPGTANSPLHF. The CDR3 DNA is TGTGCCAGCAGCCCAGGGACAGCAAATTCACCCCTCCACTTT.

The J gene is TRBJ2-7, the V gene TRBV29-1; D is perhaps TRBD1 (5 bases). Trimming took off 6 bases at V and 5 bases at J, with 20 bases between the two ends. This CDR3 is built from 14 residues. The germline V gene encodes CDR1 SQVTM and CDR2 ANQGSEA. CDR3 loop: CSVARGQGGNEQYF. The CDR3 DNA reads as TGCAGCGTGGCCCGCGGTCAGGGCGGCAACGAGCAGTACTTC.

The V call is TRBV15, the J call TRBJ1-4; TRBD1 aligns across 8 bases. J was trimmed by 7 bases and V by 8 bases; bases with no gene match: 9. Germline lookup yields CDR1 LNHNV and CDR2 YYDKDF (reference sequence). This CDR3 has 14 residues. Written as DNA, the CDR3 is TGTGCCACCGGGACGGGACAGGATTTTGAAAAACTGTTTTTT. Translating gives CATGTGQDFEKLFF.

This sequence joins TRBV4-2 and TRBJ1-1, with TRBD1 as a possible D gene (5 bases). V gave up 1 base and J gave up 5 bases, with 14 bases separating them. Per germline, CDR1 LGHNA and CDR2 YNFKEQ. The CDR3 spans 15 residues. The CDR3: CASSQGGGFGTEAFF. CDR3 in DNA: TGTGCCAGCAGCCAAGGGGGGGGTTTTGGAACTGAAGCTTTCTTT.